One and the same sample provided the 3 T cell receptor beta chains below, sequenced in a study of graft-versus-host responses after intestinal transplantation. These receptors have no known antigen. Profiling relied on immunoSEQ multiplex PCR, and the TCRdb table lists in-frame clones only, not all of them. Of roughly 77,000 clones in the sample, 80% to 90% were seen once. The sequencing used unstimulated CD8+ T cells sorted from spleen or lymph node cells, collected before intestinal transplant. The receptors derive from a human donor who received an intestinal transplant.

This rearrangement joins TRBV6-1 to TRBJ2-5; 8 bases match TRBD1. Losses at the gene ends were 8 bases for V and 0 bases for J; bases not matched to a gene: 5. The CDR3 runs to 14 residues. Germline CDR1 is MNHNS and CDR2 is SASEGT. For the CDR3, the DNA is TGTGCCAGCGACGGGGACAGGAACCAAGAGACCCAGTACTTC. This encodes CASDGDRNQETQYF.

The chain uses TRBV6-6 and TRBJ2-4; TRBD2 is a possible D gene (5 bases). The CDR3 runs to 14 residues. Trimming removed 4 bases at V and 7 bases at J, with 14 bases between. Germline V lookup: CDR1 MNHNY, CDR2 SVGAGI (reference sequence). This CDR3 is CASSLTGNPNIQYF. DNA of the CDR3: TGTGCCAGCAGTTTGACGGGGAATCCGAACATTCAGTACTTC.

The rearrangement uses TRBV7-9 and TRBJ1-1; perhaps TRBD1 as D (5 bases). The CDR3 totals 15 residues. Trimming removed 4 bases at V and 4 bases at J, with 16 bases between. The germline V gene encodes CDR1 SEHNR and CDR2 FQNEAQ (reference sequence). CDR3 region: CASSSTTGLFTEAFF. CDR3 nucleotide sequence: TGTGCCAGCAGCTCAACCACGGGACTTTTCACTGAAGCTTTCTTT.